This record looks at one T cell receptor (beta chain) sequence and its context. What it recognizes is unknown. Germline values: CDR1 SNHLY, CDR2 FYNNEI. The ends were cut back, 7 bases at V and 2 bases at J, with 14 bases in the middle. There are 14 residues in the CDR3. A universal primer site was created by template switching, with the cDNA bearing unique molecular identifiers. TCRdb re-called the 5' RACE reads with MiXCR, one entry per CDR3 protein. The sample has about 300,000 distinct CDR3 sequences, 9% to 15% seen once. The source of the sample is a study of identical twins. General observations from the study: Models predicted too little out-of-frame TCR alpha sharing in monozygotic twins. Sequences that were beta out-of-frame showed weaker excess twin sharing.

All donors were healthy Caucasians. A further study also used this sample, focusing on yellow fever vaccine responses in identical twins.

V gene TRBV2 combines with J gene TRBJ2-5, with D possibly matching TRBD1 (6 bases). The specimen sequenced was CD8+ T cells sorted from blood. The receptor was derived from a young woman in good health. This CDR3 reads CASTPDSRQETQYF. For the CDR3, the DNA is TGTGCCAGCACCCCGGACAGTAGACAAGAGACCCAGTACTTC.